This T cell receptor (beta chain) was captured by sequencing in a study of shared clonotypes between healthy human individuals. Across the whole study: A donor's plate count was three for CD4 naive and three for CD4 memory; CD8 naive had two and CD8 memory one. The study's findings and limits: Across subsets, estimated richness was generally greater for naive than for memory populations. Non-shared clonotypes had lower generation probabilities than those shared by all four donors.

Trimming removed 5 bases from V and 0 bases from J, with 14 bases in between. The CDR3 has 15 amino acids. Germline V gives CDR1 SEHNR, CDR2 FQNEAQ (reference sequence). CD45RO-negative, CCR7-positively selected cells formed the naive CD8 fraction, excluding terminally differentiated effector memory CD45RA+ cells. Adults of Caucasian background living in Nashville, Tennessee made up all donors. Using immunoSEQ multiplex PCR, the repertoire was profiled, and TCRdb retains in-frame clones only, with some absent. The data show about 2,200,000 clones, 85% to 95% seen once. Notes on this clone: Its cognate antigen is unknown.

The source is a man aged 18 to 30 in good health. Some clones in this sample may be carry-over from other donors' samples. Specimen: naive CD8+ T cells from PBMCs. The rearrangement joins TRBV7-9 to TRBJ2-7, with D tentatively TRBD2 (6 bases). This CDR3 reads CASSAGLASSYEQYF. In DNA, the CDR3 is TGTGCCAGCAGCGCGGGACTGGCAAGCTCCTACGAGCAGTACTTC.